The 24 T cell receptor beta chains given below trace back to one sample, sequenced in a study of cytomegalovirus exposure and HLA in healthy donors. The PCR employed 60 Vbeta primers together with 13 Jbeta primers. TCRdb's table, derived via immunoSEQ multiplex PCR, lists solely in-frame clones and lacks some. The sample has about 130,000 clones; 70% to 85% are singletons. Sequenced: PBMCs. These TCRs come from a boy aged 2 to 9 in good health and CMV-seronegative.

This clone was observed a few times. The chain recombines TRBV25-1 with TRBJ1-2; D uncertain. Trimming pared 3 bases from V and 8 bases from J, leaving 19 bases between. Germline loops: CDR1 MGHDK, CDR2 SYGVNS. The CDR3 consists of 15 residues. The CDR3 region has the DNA TGTGCCAGCAGTGACCCCAGAGGGCCTTCGGGAGGCTACACCTTC. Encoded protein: CASSDPRGPSGGYTF.

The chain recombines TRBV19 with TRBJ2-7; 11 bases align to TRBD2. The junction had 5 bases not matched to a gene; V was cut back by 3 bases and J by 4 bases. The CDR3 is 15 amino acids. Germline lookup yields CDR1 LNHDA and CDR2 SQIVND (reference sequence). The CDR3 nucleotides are TGTGCCAGTAGTATGAAGACTAGCGGGGATTACGAGCAGTACTTC. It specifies CASSMKTSGDYEQYF.

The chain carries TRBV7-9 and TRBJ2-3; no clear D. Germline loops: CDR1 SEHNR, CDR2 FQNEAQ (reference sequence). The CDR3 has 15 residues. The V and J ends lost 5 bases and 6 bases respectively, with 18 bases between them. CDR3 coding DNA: TGTGCCAGCAGCCCTCCAGTACGAGGCCAGGATACGCAGTATTTT. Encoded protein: CASSPPVRGQDTQYF.

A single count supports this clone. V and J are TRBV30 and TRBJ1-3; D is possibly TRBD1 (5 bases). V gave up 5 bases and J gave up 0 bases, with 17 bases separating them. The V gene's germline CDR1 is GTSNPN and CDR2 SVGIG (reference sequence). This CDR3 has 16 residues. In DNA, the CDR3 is TGTGCCTGGGGGGGAGGGGTACCGAGCTCTGGAAACACCATATATTTT. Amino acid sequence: CAWGGGVPSSGNTIYF.

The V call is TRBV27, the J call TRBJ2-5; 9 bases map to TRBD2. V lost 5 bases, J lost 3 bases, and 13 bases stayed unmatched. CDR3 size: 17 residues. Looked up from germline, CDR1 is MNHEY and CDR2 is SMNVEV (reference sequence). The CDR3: CASSPRLAGKTKETQYF. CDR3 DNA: TGTGCCAGCAGTCCCCGCCTAGCGGGGAAGACAAAAGAGACCCAGTACTTC.

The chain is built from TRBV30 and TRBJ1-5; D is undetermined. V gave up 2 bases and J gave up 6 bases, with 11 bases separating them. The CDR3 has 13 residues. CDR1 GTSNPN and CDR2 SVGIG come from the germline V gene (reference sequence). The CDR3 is CAWSQRGFQPQHF. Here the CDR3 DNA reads TGTGCCTGGAGTCAGCGAGGGTTTCAGCCCCAGCATTTT.

The CDR3 coding sequence is TGTGCCAGCAAATATCCAGGGGGCCTAGAGACCCAGTACTTC. Translated: CASKYPGGLETQYF. The rearrangement links TRBV6-1 to TRBJ2-5, with TRBD1 matching 8 bases. The CDR3 length is 14 residues. In germline, CDR1 is MNHNS, CDR2 SASEGT. V lost 7 bases, J lost 4 bases, and 8 bases stayed unmatched.

The CDR3 here is CASSQDPGYNSPLHF. Here the CDR3 DNA reads TGCGCCAGCAGCCAAGATCCAGGCTATAATTCACCCCTCCACTTT. The chain uses TRBV4-1 and TRBJ1-6; D not certain. The CDR3 is 15 residues long. The V end was cut by 0 bases, the J end by 3 bases, with 6 bases between. The germline CDR1 and CDR2 sequences are MGHRA and YSYEKL.

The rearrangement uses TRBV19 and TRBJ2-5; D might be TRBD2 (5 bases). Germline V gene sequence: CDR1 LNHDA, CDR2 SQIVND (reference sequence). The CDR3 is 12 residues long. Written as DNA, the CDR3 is TGTGCGGCGGGCCGGCCTCAAGAGACCCAGTACTTC. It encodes CAAGRPQETQYF.

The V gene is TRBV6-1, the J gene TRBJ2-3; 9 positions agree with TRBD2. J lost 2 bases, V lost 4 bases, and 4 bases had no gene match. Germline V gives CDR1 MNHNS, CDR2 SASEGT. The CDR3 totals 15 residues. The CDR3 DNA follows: TGTGCCAGCAGTGGACTAGCGGCCGTCACAGATACGCAGTATTTT. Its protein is CASSGLAAVTDTQYF.

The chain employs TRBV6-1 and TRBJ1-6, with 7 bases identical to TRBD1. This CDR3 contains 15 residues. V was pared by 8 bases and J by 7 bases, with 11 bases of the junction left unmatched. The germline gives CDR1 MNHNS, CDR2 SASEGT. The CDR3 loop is CASVSRDSSNSPLHF. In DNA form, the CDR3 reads TGTGCCAGCGTTTCAAGGGACAGCAGCAATTCACCCCTCCACTTT.

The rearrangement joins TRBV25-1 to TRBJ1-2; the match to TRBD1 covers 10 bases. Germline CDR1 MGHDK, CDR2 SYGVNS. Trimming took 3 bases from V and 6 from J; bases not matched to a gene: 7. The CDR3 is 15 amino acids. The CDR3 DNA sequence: TGTGCCAGCAGTGACTACCGGGACAGGGGAAATGGCTACACCTTC. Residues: CASSDYRDRGNGYTF.

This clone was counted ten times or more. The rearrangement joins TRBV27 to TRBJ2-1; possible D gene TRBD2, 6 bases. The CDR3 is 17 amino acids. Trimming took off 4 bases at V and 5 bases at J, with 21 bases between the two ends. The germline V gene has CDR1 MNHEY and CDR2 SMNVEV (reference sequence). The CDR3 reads CASSSNSGTPTDNEQFF. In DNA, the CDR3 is TGTGCCAGCAGTTCTAATTCGGGGACTCCGACGGACAATGAGCAGTTCTTC.

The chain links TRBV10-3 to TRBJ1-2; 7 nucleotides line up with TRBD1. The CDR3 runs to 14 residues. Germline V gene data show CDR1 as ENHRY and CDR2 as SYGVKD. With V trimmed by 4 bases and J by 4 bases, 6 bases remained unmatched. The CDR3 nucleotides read TGTGCCATCAGTGGTCGGACAGGACCCTATGGCTACACCTTC. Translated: CAISGRTGPYGYTF.

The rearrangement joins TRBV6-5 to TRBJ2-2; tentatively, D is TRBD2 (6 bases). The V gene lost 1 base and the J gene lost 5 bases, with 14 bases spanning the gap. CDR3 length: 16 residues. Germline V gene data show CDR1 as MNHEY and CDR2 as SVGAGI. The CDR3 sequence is CASSYFGEARTGELFF. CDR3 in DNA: TGTGCCAGCAGTTACTTCGGGGAGGCAAGGACCGGGGAGCTGTTTTTT.

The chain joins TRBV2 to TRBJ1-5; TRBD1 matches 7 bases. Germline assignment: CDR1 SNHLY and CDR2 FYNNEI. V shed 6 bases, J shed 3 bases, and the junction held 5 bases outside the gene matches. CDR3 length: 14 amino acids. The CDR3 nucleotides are TGTGCCAGCAGGATTACAGGGGACAATCAGCCCCAGCATTTT. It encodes CASRITGDNQPQHF. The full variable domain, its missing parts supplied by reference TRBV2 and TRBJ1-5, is EPEVTQTPSHQVTQMGQEVILRCVPISNHLYFYWYRQILGQKVEFLVSFYNNEISEKSEIFDDQFSVERPDGSNFTLKIRSTKLEDSAMYFCASRITGDNQPQHFGDGTRLSIL.

The CDR3 loop is CAPSKDTGGDGGNQPQHF. The CDR3 coding sequence is TGTGCCCCCTCCAAGGACACAGGGGGCGATGGTGGCAATCAGCCCCAGCATTTT. The chain combines TRBV21-1 with TRBJ1-5; TRBD1, the table's D call, was not compared with the DNA. TRBV21-1 is tagged as a pseudogene. This CDR3 comprises 18 residues.

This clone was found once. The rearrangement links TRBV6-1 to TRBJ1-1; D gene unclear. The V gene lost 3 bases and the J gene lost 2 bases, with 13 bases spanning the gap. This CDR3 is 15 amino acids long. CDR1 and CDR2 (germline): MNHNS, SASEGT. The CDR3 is CASSDLQAENTEAFF. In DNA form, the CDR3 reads TGTGCCAGCAGTGACCTTCAGGCAGAAAACACTGAAGCTTTCTTT.

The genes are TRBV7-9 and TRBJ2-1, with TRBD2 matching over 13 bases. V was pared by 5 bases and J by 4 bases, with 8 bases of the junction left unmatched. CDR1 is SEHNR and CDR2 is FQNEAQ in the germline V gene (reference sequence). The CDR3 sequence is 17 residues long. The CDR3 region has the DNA TGTGCCAGCAGCCCGGGGACTAGCGGGATAATATACAATGAGCAGTTCTTC. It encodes CASSPGTSGIIYNEQFF.

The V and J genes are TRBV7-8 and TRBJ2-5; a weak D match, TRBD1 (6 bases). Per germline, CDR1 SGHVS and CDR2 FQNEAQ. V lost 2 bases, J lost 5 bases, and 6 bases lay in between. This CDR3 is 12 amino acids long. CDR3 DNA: TGTGCCAGCAGCTTACAGGGGGAGACCCAGTACTTC. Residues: CASSLQGETQYF.

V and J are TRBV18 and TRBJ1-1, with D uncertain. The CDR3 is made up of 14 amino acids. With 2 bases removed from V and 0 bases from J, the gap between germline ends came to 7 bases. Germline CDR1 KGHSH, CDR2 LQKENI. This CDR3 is CASSPTTLNTEAFF. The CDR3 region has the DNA TGTGCCAGCTCACCAACTACGTTGAACACTGAAGCTTTCTTT.

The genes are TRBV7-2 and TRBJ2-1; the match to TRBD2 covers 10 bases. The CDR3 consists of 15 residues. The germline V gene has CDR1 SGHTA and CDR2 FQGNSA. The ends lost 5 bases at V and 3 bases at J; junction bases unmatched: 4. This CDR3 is CASSPGLAFYNEQFF. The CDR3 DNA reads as TGTGCCAGCAGCCCGGGACTAGCGTTCTACAATGAGCAGTTCTTC.

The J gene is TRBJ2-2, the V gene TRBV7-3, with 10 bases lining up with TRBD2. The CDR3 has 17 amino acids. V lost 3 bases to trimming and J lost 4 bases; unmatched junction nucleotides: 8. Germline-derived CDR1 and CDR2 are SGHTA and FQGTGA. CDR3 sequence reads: CASSFLSGGATTGELFF. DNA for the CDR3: TGTGCCAGCAGCTTTTTAAGCGGGGGGGCCACCACCGGGGAGCTGTTTTTT.

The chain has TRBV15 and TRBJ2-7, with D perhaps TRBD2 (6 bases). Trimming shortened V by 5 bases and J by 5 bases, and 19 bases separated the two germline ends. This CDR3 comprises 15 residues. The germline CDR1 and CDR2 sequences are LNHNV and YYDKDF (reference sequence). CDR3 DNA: TGTGCCACCAGCCCCCGGGGGAGCGCTGCAGACGAGCAGTACTTC. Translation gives CATSPRGSAADEQYF. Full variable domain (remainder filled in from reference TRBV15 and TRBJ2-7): DAMVIQNPRYQVTQFGKPVTLSCSQTLNHNVMYWYQQKSSQAPKLLFHYYDKDFNNEADTPDNFQSRRPNTSFCFLDIRSPGLGDTAMYLCATSPRGSAADEQYFGPGTRLTVT.